The 5 T cell receptor beta chains below come from one sample, sequenced in a study of molecular identifiers for immune sequencing clone quantification. TCRdb itself ran the PCR reads through MiXCR, one entry per CDR3 protein. Of about 320,000 distinct CDR3 sequences in the sample, over 20% were seen once. Sequenced input: naive CD8+ T cells from blood, with Jurkat cell RNA spiked in. As to subset: FACS-sorted CD8+CD4-CCR7+CD45RA+ naive T cells. The origin of the receptors is a human donor in good health. Some libraries in this study had Jurkat cell RNA spiked in.

This clonotype was counted many times. The chain links TRBV9 to TRBJ1-5, with a tentative D call TRBD1 (5 bases). The V gene's germline CDR1 is SGDLS and CDR2 YYNGEE. The CDR3 is 13 amino acids. Trimming pared 3 bases from V and 7 bases from J, leaving 11 bases between. Here the CDR3 reads CASSEEGRQPQHF. The CDR3 nucleotides are TGTGCCAGCAGCGAGGAGGGACGCCAGCCCCAGCATTTT.

This clonotype was observed many times. The gene calls are TRBV30 and TRBJ2-1; D is undetermined. This CDR3 comprises 12 residues. CDR1 and CDR2 (germline): GTSNPN, SVGIG (reference sequence). Trimming left V 3 bases short and J 4 bases short, with 7 bases between. The CDR3 nucleotides are TGTGCCTGGAGCCTCGCTTACAATGAGCAGTTCTTC. Translation: CAWSLAYNEQFF.

Ten or more counts support this clonotype. The chain joins TRBV5-4 to TRBJ1-1; maybe TRBD1 (5 bases). Germline loops: CDR1 SGHNT, CDR2 YYREEE (reference sequence). This CDR3 contains 11 residues. V was trimmed by 6 bases and J by 8 bases, leaving 11 bases between them. The CDR3 DNA is TGTGCCAGCACTCAGGGACTGGAAGCTTTCTTT. Translated: CASTQGLEAFF. The variable domain in full, with the rest retrieved from reference TRBV5-4 and TRBJ1-1, is ETGVTQSPTHLIKTRGQQVTLRCSSQSGHNTVSWYQQALGQGPQFIFQYYREEENGRGNFPPRFSGLQFPNYSSELNVNALELDDSALYLCASTQGLEAFFGQGTRLTVV.

Note on this clonotype: A much bigger clone sits one base away, suggesting this may be a read error. The chain has TRBV20-1 and TRBJ1-1; 7 bases align to TRBD1. V lost 4 bases to trimming and J lost 4 bases; unmatched junction nucleotides: 15. The CDR3 runs 16 residues. The germline CDR1 and CDR2 sequences are DFQATT and SNEGSKA (reference sequence). CDR3 residues: CSAKDTRGTARTEAFF. As DNA, the CDR3 is TGCAGTGCTAAAGATACCCGGGGGACAGCCCGCACTGAAGCTTTCTTT.

V is TRBV19 and J is TRBJ1-1; D is uncertain. Germline-derived CDR1 and CDR2 are LNHDA and SQIVND (reference sequence). This CDR3 is 13 amino acids long. V lost 3 bases and J 6 bases, leaving 11 bases between the germline ends. The CDR3 nucleotides are TGTGCCAGTAGTATCCTTATTGGGGCTGAAGCTTTCTTT. This encodes CASSILIGAEAFF.